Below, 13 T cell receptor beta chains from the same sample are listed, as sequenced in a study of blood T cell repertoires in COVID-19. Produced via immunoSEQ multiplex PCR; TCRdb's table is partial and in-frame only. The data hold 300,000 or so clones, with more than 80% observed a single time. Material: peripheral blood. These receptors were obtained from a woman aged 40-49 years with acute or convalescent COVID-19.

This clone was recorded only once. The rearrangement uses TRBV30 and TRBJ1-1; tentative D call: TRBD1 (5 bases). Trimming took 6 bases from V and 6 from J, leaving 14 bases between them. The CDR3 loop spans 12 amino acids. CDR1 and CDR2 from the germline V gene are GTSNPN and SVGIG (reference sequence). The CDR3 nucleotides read TGTGCCTGCCTAGGGGCGGTCGCTGAAGCTTTCTTT. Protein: CACLGAVAEAFF.

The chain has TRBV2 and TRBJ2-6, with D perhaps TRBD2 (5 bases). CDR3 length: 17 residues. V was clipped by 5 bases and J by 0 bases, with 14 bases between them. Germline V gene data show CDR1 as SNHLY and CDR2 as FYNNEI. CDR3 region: CASSLDPGLSGANVLTF. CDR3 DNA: TGTGCCAGCAGTCTGGACCCCGGACTCTCTGGGGCCAACGTCCTGACTTTC.

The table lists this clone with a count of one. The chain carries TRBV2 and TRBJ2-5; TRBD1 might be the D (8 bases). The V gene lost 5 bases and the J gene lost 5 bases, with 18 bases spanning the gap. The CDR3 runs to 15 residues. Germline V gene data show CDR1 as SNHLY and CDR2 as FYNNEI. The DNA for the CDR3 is TGTGCCAGCAGTTTAGGACAGGGAGGGTCGGAGACCCAGTACTTC. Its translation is CASSLGQGGSETQYF.

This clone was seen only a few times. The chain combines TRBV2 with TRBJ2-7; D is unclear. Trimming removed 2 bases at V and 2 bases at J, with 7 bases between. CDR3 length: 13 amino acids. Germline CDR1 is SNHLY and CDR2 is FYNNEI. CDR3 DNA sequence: TGTGCCAGCAGTGAAACAGAACCCTACGAGCAGTACGTC. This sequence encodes CASSETEPYEQYV.

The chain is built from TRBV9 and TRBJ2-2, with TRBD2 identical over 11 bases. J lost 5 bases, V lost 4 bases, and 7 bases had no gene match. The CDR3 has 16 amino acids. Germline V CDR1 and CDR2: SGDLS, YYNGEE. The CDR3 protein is CASSLTSGGWTGELFF. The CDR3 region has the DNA TGTGCCAGCAGCTTAACTAGCGGGGGTTGGACCGGGGAGCTGTTTTTT.

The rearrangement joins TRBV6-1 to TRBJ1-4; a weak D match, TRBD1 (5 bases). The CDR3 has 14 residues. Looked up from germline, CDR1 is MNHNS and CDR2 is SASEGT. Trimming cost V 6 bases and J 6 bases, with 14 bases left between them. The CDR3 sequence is CASRSGGLDEKLFF. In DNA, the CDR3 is TGTGCCAGCAGATCGGGGGGGTTGGATGAAAAACTGTTTTTT.

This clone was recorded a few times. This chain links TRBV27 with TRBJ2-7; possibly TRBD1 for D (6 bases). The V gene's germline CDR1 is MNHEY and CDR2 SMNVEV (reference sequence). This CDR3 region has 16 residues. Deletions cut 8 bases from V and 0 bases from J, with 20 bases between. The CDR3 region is CASAPGTPRYSYEQYV. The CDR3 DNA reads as TGTGCCAGCGCACCCGGGACACCTCGGTACTCCTACGAGCAGTACGTC.

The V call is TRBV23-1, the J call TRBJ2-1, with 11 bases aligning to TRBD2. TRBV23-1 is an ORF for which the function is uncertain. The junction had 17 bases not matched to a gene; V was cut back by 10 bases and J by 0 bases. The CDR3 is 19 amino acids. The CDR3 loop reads CATWVAGGLHGLSYNEQFF. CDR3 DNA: TGCGCCACCTGGGTAGCGGGGGGGCTACACGGACTCTCCTACAATGAGCAGTTCTTC.

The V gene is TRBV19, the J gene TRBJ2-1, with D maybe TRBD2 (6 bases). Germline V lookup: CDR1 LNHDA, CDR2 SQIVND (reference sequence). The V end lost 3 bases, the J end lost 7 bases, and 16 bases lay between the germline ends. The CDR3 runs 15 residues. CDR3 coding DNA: TGTGCCAGTAGTATCCGGGGTGGAGGGCGAAATGAGCAGTTCTTC. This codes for CASSIRGGGRNEQFF.

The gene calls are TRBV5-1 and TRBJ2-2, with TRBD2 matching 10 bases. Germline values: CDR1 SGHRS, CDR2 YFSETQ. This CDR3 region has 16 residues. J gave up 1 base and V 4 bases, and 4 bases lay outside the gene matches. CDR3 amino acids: CASSPGLAVNTGELFF. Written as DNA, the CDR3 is TGCGCCAGCAGCCCTGGACTAGCGGTGAACACCGGGGAGCTGTTTTTT.

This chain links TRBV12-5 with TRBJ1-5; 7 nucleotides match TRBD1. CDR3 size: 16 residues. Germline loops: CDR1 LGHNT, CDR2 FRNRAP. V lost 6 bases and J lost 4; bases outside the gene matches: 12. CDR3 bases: TGTGCTAGTGGCCTCATAAGACAGGGCAGAAATCAGCCCCAGCATTTT. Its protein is CASGLIRQGRNQPQHF.

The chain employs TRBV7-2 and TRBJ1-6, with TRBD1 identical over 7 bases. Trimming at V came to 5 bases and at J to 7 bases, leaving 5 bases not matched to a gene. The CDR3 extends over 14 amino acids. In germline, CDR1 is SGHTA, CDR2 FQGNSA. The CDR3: CASSQTGYNSPLHF. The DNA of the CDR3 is TGTGCCAGCAGCCAGACAGGGTACAATTCACCCCTCCACTTT.

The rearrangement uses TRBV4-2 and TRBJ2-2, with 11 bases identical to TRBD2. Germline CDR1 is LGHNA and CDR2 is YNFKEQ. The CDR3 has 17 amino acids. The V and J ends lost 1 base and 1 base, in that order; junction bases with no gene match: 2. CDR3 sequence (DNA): TGTGCCAGCAGCCAAGCTAGCGGGGGGTGGAACACCGGGGAGCTGTTTTTT. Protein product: CASSQASGGWNTGELFF.